This T cell receptor (beta chain) stems from a study of early T cells in non-severe SARS-CoV-2 infection. Looking at the study overall: Bulk RNA taken from unsorted whole blood was sequenced, leaving chains unpaired.

The CDR3 totals 18 residues. Trimming cost V 5 bases and J 4 bases; bases outside gene matches: 17. This clonotype has at least ten counts. Unique molecular identifiers (one per individual cDNA molecule) were attached. TCRdb independently ran MiXCR on the 5' RACE reads; one entry per CDR3 protein. The sample includes under 100,000 distinct CDR3 sequences, approximately 9.9% of them seen just once. Material for sequencing was whole blood. V and J are TRBV12-3 or TRBV12-4 and TRBJ2-4; the match to TRBD1 covers 7 bases. The origin of this receptor is an adult who was a healthcare worker with PCR-confirmed SARS-CoV-2 infection or an uninfected control (not recorded which). For the CDR3, the DNA is TGTGCCAGCAGTCCGCTGTCAACCCGGGGACAGCTGAAAAACATTCAGTACTTC. Translating it yields CASSPLSTRGQLKNIQYF.